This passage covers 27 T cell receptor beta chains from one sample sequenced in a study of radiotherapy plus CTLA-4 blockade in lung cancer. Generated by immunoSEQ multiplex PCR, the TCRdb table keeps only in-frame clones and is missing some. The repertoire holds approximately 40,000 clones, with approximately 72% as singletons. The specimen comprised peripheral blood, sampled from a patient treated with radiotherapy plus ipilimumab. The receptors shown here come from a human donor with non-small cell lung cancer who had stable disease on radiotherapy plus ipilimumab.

CDR3 sequence reads: CASSPVRSLRYEQYF. CDR3 in DNA: TGTGCCAGCAGCCCCGTACGGAGCTTGAGGTACGAGCAGTACTTC. This sequence joins TRBV5-6 and TRBJ2-7, with D unresolved. The CDR3 loop spans 15 amino acids. V lost 4 bases to trimming and J lost 4 bases, with 18 bases between them. Per the germline V gene, CDR1 is SGHDT and CDR2 is YYEEEE. Supplemented by reference TRBV5-6 and TRBJ2-7, the full variable domain reads DAGVTQSPTHLIKTRGQQVTLRCSPKSGHDTVSWYQQALGQGPQFIFQYYEEEERQRGNFPDRFSGHQFPNYSSELNVNALLLGDSALYLCASSPVRSLRYEQYFGPGTRLTVT.

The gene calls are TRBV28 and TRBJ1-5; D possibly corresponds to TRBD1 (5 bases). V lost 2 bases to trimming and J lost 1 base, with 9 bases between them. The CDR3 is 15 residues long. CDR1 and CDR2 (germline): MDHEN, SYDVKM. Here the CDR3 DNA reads TGTGCCAGCAGTTTACCGGGGGTGAGCAATCAGCCCCAGCATTTT. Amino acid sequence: CASSLPGVSNQPQHF.

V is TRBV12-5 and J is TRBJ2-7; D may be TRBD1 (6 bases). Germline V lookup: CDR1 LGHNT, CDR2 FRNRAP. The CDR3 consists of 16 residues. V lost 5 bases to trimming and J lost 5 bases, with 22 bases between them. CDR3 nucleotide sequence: TGTGCTAGTGGTCCTTCCAGGGGCCCCATGGCCCACGAGCAGTACTTC. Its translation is CASGPSRGPMAHEQYF.

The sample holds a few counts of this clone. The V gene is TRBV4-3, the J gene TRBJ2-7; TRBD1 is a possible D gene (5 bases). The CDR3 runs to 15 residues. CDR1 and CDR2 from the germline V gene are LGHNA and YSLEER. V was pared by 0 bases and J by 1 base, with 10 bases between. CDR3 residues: CASSQDSGFSYEQYF. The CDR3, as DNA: TGCGCCAGCAGCCAAGACTCAGGGTTTTCCTACGAGCAGTACTTC.

The CDR3 reads CASSYEALDEKLFF. For the CDR3, the DNA is TGTGCCAGCAGCTACGAGGCCCTGGATGAAAAACTGTTTTTT. The rearrangement uses TRBV5-6 and TRBJ1-4; D remains ambiguous. The CDR3 spans 14 residues. Trimming removed 3 bases at V and 6 bases at J, with 12 bases between. Germline V gene data show CDR1 as SGHDT and CDR2 as YYEEEE.

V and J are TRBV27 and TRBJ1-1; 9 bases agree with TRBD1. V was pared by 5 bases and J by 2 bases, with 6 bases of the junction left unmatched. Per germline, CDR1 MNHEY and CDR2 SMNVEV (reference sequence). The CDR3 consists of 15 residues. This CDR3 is CASSPGDRANTEAFF. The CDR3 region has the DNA TGTGCCAGCAGTCCCGGGGACAGGGCCAACACTGAAGCTTTCTTT.

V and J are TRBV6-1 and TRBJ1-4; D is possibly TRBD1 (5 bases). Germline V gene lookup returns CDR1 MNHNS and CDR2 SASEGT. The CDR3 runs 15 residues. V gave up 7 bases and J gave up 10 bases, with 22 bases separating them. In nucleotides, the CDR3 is TGTGCCAGCAACCAAGGGTGGCAGGGTTTTGGAAAACTGTTTTTT. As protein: CASNQGWQGFGKLFF.

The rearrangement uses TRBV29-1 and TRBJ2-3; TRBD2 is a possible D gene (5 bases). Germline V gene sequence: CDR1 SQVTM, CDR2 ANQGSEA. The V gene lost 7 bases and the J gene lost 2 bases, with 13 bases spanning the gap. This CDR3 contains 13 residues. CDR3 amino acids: CSAGRDSTDTQYF. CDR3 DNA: TGCAGCGCTGGTCGGGATTCCACAGATACGCAGTATTTT.

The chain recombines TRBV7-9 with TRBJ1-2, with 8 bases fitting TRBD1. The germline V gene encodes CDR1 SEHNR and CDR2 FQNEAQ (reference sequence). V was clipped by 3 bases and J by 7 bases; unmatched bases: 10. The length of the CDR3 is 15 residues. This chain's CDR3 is CASSLGQAPARGYTF. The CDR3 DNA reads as TGTGCCAGCAGCTTGGGACAGGCGCCGGCGCGTGGCTACACCTTC. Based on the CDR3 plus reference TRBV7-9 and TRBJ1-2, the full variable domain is DTGVSQNPRHKITKRGQNVTFRCDPISEHNRLYWYRQTLGQGPEFLTYFQNEAQLEKSRLLSDRFSAERPKGSFSTLEIQRTEQGDSAMYLCASSLGQAPARGYTFGSGTRLTVV.

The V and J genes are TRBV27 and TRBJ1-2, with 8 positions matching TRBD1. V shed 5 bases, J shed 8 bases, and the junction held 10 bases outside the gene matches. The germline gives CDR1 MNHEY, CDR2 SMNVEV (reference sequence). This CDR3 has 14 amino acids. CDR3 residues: CASSAPGGSGGYTF. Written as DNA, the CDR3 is TGTGCCAGCAGTGCTCCAGGGGGCTCTGGGGGCTACACCTTC.

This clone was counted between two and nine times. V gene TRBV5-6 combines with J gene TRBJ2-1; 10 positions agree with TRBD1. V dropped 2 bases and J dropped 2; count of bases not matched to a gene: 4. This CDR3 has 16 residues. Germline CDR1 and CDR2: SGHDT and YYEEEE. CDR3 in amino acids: CASSLGTGAAYNEQFF. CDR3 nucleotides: TGTGCCAGCAGCTTAGGGACAGGGGCGGCCTACAATGAGCAGTTCTTC.

The CDR3 is CASSQDRGAGYTF. CDR3 DNA sequence: TGCGCCAGCAGCCAAGACAGGGGAGCTGGCTACACCTTC. The chain carries TRBV4-3 and TRBJ1-2; D possibly corresponds to TRBD1 (6 bases). Germline-derived CDR1 and CDR2 are LGHNA and YSLEER. The CDR3 is 13 amino acids. Trimming removed 0 bases from V and 7 bases from J, with 9 bases in between.

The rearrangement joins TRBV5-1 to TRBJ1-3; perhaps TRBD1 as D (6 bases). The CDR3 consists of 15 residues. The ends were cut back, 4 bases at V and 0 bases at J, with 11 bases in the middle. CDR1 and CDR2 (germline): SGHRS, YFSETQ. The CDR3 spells CASSNGQYSGNTIYF. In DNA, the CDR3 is TGCGCCAGCAGCAACGGACAGTACTCTGGAAACACCATATATTTT.

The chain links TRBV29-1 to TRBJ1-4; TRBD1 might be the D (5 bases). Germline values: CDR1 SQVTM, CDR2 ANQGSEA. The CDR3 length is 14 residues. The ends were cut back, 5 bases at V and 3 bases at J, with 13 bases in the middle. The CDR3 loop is CSVFGGTANEKLFF. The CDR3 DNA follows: TGCAGCGTTTTCGGGGGGACGGCTAATGAAAAACTGTTTTTT.

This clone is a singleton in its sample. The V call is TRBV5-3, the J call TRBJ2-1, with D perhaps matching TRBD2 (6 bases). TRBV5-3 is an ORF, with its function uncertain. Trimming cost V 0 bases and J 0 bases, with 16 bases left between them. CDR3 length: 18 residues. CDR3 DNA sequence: TGTGCCAGAAGCTTGGCCTGTGGTGCGGGGTCCTCCTACAATGAGCAGTTCTTC. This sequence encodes CARSLACGAGSSYNEQFF.

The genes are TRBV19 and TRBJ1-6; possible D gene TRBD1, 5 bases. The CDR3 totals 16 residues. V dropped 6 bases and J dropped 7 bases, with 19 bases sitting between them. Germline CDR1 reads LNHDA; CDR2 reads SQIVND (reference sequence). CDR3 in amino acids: CASSSAKTGENSPLHF. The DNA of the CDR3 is TGTGCCAGTAGCTCCGCTAAAACGGGGGAAAATTCACCCCTCCACTTT.

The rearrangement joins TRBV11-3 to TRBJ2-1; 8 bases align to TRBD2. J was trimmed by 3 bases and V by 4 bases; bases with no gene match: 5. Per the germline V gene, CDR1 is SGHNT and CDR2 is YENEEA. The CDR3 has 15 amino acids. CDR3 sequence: CASSSGGAVYNEQFF. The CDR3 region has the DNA TGTGCCAGCAGCTCCGGGGGGGCGGTCTACAATGAGCAGTTCTTC.

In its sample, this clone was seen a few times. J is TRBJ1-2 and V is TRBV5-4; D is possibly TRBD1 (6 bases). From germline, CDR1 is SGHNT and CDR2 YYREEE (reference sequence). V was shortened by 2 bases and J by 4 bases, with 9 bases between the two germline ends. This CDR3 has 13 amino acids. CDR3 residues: CASSFSTGYGYTF. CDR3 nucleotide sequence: TGTGCCAGCAGCTTTTCGACAGGCTATGGCTACACCTTC.

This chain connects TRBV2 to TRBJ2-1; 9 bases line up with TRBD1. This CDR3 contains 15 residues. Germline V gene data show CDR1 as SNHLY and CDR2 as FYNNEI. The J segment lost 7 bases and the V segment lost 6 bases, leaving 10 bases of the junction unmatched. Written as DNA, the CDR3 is TGTGCCAGCAGCCCCACAGGGGGCGGCTTAAATGAGCAGTTCTTC. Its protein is CASSPTGGGLNEQFF.

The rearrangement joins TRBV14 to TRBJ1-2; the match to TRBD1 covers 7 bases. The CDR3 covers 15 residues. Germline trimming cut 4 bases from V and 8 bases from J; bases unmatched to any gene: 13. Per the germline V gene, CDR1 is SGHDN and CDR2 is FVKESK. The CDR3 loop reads CASSLPGTVGAGYTF. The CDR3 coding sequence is TGTGCCAGCAGCCTCCCGGGGACAGTAGGAGCCGGCTACACCTTC.

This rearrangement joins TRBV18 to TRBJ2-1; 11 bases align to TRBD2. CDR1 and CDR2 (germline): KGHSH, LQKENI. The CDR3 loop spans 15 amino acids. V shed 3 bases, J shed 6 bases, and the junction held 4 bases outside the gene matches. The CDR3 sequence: CASSPAGTSGNEQFF. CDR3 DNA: TGTGCCAGCTCACCGGCCGGGACTAGCGGCAATGAGCAGTTCTTC.

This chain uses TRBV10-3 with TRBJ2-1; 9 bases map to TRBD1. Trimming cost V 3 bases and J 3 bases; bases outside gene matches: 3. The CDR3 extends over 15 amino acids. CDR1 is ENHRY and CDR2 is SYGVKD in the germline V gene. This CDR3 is CAISDGDRDYNEQFF. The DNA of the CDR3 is TGTGCCATCAGTGATGGGGACAGGGACTACAATGAGCAGTTCTTC.

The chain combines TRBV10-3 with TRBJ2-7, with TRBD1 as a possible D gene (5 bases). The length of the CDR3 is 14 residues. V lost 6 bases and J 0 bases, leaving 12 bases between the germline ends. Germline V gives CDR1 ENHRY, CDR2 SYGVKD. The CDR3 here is CAIRLRASSYEQYF. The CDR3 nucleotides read TGTGCCATCAGGCTCAGGGCCTCCTCCTACGAGCAGTACTTC.

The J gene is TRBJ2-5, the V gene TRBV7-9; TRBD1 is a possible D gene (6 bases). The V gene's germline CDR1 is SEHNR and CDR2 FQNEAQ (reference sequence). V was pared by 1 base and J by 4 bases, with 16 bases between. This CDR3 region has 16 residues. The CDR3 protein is CASSLGTVSKGETQYF. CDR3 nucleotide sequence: TGTGCCAGCAGCTTAGGGACAGTCTCAAAGGGAGAGACCCAGTACTTC.

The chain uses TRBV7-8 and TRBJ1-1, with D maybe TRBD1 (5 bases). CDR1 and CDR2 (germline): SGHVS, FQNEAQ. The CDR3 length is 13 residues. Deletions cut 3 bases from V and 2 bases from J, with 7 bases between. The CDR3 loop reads CASSFGGNTEAFF. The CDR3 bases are TGTGCCAGCAGCTTCGGGGGAAACACTGAAGCTTTCTTT. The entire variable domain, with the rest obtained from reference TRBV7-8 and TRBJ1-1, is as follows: GAGVSQSPRYKVAKRGQDVALRCDPISGHVSLFWYQQALGQGPEFLTYFQNEAQLDKSGLPSDRFFAERPEGSVSTLKIQRTQQEDSAVYLCASSFGGNTEAFFGQGTRLTVV.

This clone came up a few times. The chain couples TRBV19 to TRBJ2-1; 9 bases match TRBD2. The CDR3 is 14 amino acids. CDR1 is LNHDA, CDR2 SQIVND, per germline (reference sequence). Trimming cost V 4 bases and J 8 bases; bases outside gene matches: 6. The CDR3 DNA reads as TGTGCCAGTAGTAGGGGACTAGCTATCCATGAGCAGTTCTTC. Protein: CASSRGLAIHEQFF.

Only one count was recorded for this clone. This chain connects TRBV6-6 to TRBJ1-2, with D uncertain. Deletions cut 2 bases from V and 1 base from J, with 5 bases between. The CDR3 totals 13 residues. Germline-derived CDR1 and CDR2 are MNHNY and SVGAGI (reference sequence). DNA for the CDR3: TGTGCCAGCAGTTACACAGATAACTATGGCTACACCTTC. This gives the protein CASSYTDNYGYTF.